This T cell receptor (beta chain) originates from a study of OX40 agonist ivuxolimab in advanced cancers. Study-level information: Prior anti-PD-1, anti-PD-L1 or anti-CTLA-4 therapy was allowed; around 43% had some.

Some clones are missing from TCRdb's copy, which holds only in-frame ones; the method was immunoSEQ multiplex PCR. The repertoire holds 75,000 to 100,000 clones, with approximately 80% as singletons. Germline V CDR1 and CDR2: SNHLY, FYNNEI. The length of the CDR3 is 15 residues. J was trimmed by 5 bases and V by 7 bases; bases with no gene match: 3. A note on this clone: The antigen remains unidentified.

Study-wide points: Among T cells, CD8+ cells averaged more expanded clones than CD4+ cells.

The sequence derives from an adult with an advanced solid tumor such as melanoma, head and neck, liver or kidney cancer. Sequenced here: CD4+ or CD8+ T cells sorted from blood, sampled in a trial of the OX40 agonist ivuxolimab. This chain links TRBV2 with TRBJ2-2; 14 bases line up with TRBD2. CDR3 DNA: TGTGCCAGCAAAGGGACTAGCGGGAGTACCGGGGAGCTGTTTTTT. Its translation is CASKGTSGSTGELFF. Variable domain in full (rest from reference TRBV2 and TRBJ2-2): EPEVTQTPSHQVTQMGQEVILRCVPISNHLYFYWYRQILGQKVEFLVSFYNNEISEKSEIFDDQFSVERPDGSNFTLKIRSTKLEDSAMYFCASKGTSGSTGELFFGEGSRLTVL.